This T cell receptor beta chain was identified during a study of cytomegalovirus exposure and HLA in healthy donors. V gave up 3 bases and J gave up 6 bases; unmatched junction bases: 7. Germline values: CDR1 KGHSH, CDR2 LQKENI. The CDR3 is 14 residues long. PCR used 60 Vbeta primers and 13 Jbeta primers. As originally analysed: Among the unique TCR beta chains that a later analysis counted, some 73 million in all, about 12 million were shared. Here immunoSEQ multiplex PCR was the method, and the copy in TCRdb shows in-frame clones only, minus some. The DNA gave D and trimming, while V, J and clone size come from that table. The sample lists approximately 120,000 clones, approximately 70% seen once, with around 5.4% in the top ten.

The material sequenced was PBMCs. This sequence originates from a woman aged 70-85 years in good health and CMV-seropositive. This chain connects TRBV18 to TRBJ1-1; the match to TRBD1 covers 7 bases. The CDR3 nucleotides are TGTGCCAGCTCACCCGACAGGGTTAGGGCTGAAGCTTTCTTT. It translates to CASSPDRVRAEAFF.